One sample yielded the 26 T cell receptor beta chains listed below, sequenced in a study of T cells in Graves' hyperthyroidism and ophthalmopathy. What was amplified from RNA transcripts were TCR beta CDR3 regions. First-round RT-PCR with HTBI primers amplified the TCR CDR3 region. A single record per CDR3 protein comes from TCRdb applying MiXCR to the multiplex PCR reads. Here the sample spans about 160,000 distinct CDR3 sequences, just under 9.5% being singletons. Sample: blood. These receptors originate from a woman between 18 and 29 years old with Graves' hyperthyroidism that later progressed to Graves' ophthalmopathy.

Many counts were recorded for this clonotype. A read error may be the cause here, since a much bigger clone is one base away. For the CDR3, the DNA is TGTGCCAGCAGTTACGGGACAGGGGGCGACGAGCAGTACTTC. This sequence encodes CASSYGTGGDEQYF. J is TRBJ2-7 and V is TRBV6-5; the match to TRBD1 covers 12 bases. Germline values: CDR1 MNHEY, CDR2 SVGAGI. The CDR3 spans 14 residues. Trimming at V came to 2 bases and at J to 5 bases, leaving 1 base not matched to a gene.

This clonotype appeared many times. The chain couples TRBV10-2 to TRBJ2-1; D is uncertain. Germline CDR1 reads WSHSY; CDR2 reads SAAADI. The CDR3 extends over 17 amino acids. Trimming left V 3 bases short and J 4 bases short, with 19 bases between. CDR3 amino acids: CASSDRSLAGLYNEQFF. The CDR3 nucleotides are TGCGCCAGCAGTGATCGCTCTTTAGCAGGCCTTTACAATGAGCAGTTCTTC.

Ten or more counts support this clonotype. V and J are TRBV19 and TRBJ1-5; 7 nucleotides align to TRBD1. With V trimmed by 3 bases and J by 3 bases, 2 bases remained unmatched. This CDR3 contains 14 residues. Germline CDR1 and CDR2: LNHDA and SQIVND (reference sequence). CDR3 residues: CASSIRGFNQPQHF. DNA for the CDR3: TGTGCCAGTAGTATCAGGGGGTTCAATCAGCCCCAGCATTTT.

This clonotype occurred many times. V is TRBV12-3 or TRBV12-4 and J is TRBJ1-1; no reliable D call. The CDR3 contains 15 residues. Trimming left V 6 bases short and J 0 bases short, with 14 bases between. DNA for the CDR3: TGTGCCAGCAGCCACCAATTTAGGCTGAACACTGAAGCTTTCTTT. As protein: CASSHQFRLNTEAFF.

There are many counts of this clonotype. The CDR3 loop is CASSKVPGGVLGSTEAFF. The CDR3 DNA follows: TGTGCCAGCAGTAAAGTCCCAGGGGGCGTATTGGGAAGCACTGAAGCTTTCTTT. V and J are TRBV6-1 and TRBJ1-1; 8 nucleotides match TRBD1. CDR3 length: 18 amino acids. The V gene end was trimmed by 5 bases and the J gene end by 4 bases; junction bases not matched to a gene: 18. The germline CDR1 and CDR2 sequences are MNHNS and SASEGT.

This clonotype showed up many times. The rearrangement links TRBV19 to TRBJ2-2; D gene ambiguous. V was clipped by 7 bases and J by 5 bases, with 14 bases between them. This CDR3 contains 14 residues. Germline V gene lookup returns CDR1 LNHDA and CDR2 SQIVND (reference sequence). The CDR3 region is CASTIEASTGELFF. CDR3 nucleotides: TGTGCCAGTACCATCGAGGCATCTACCGGGGAGCTGTTTTTT.

The rearrangement uses TRBV5-1 and TRBJ2-7; perhaps TRBD2 as D (6 bases). CDR1 and CDR2 from the germline V gene are SGHRS and YFSETQ. The CDR3 covers 15 residues. V was trimmed by 4 bases and J by 0 bases, leaving 14 bases between them. In nucleotides, the CDR3 is TGCGCCAGCAGCCTTTACGGCGGGGTCTCCTACGAGCAGTACTTC. Amino acid sequence: CASSLYGGVSYEQYF. Complete variable domain (other parts from reference TRBV5-1 and TRBJ2-7): KAGVTQTPRYLIKTRGQQVTLSCSPISGHRSVSWYQQTPGQGLQFLFEYFSETQRNKGNFPGRFSGRQFSNSRSEMNVSTLELGDSALYLCASSLYGGVSYEQYFGPGTRLTVT.

This clonotype has at least ten counts. The chain joins TRBV2 to TRBJ1-6; 7 bases map to TRBD1. The CDR3 has 16 amino acids. Germline loops: CDR1 SNHLY, CDR2 FYNNEI. With 4 bases clipped from V and 7 bases from J, the junction kept 10 bases outside the gene matches. CDR3 coding DNA: TGTGCCAGCAGTGGGGAGGGGGCGCCGTACAATTCACCCCTCCACTTT. It is translated as CASSGEGAPYNSPLHF.

This clonotype showed up many times. This chain connects TRBV30 to TRBJ1-1, with D unresolved. Germline CDR1 and CDR2: GTSNPN and SVGIG (reference sequence). The V end was cut by 1 base, the J end by 5 bases, with 8 bases between. This CDR3 is 12 amino acids long. The CDR3 spells CAWSGTKTEAFF. DNA for the CDR3: TGTGCCTGGAGTGGAACAAAAACTGAAGCTTTCTTT.

This clonotype was detected ten times or more. The V gene is TRBV27, the J gene TRBJ2-7, with 10 nucleotides matching TRBD1. V was clipped by 6 bases and J by 1 base; unmatched bases: 9. Germline assignment: CDR1 MNHEY and CDR2 SMNVEV (reference sequence). The CDR3 covers 16 residues. The CDR3 loop is CASSRTGGTGSYEQYF. The CDR3 region has the DNA TGTGCCAGCAGCCGGACAGGGGGAACTGGGTCCTACGAGCAGTACTTC.

Of note for this clonotype: Since a much larger clone is just one base distant, this may be a read error. The final CDR3 position lacks the conserved phenylalanine or tryptophan, pointing to a likely read error. The chain recombines TRBV15 with TRBJ1-2; D is undetermined. Germline CDR1 is LNHNV and CDR2 is YYDKDF (reference sequence). Trimming took 0 bases from V and 1 from J, leaving 6 bases between them. The CDR3 has 14 residues. The CDR3 nucleotides are TGTGCCACCAGCAGAGATCGGGGTAACTATGGCTACACCCTC. Protein product: CATSRDRGNYGYTL.

This clonotype was counted at least ten times. The rearrangement uses TRBV12-3 or TRBV12-4 and TRBJ2-5; 7 bases map to TRBD2. V was clipped by 3 bases and J by 3 bases; unmatched bases: 7. This CDR3 has 15 amino acids. The CDR3 loop is CASSFGGGDKETQYF. CDR3 in DNA: TGTGCCAGCAGTTTTGGCGGGGGAGATAAAGAGACCCAGTACTTC.

This clonotype was counted at least ten times. V is TRBV28 and J is TRBJ1-5; TRBD1 might be the D (5 bases). The CDR3 consists of 15 residues. Trimming removed 4 bases at V and 8 bases at J, with 18 bases between. CDR1 is MDHEN and CDR2 is SYDVKM in the germline V gene. The CDR3, as DNA: TGTGCCAGCAGTTCCTCCGCCGGGGGACGGAAGCCCCAGCATTTT. This codes for CASSSSAGGRKPQHF.

This clonotype was detected ten times or more. This rearrangement joins TRBV28 to TRBJ2-7; D is tentatively TRBD1 or TRBD2 (5 bases each). Germline V gene data show CDR1 as MDHEN and CDR2 as SYDVKM. The V and J ends lost 5 bases and 3 bases respectively, with 20 bases between them. There are 16 residues in the CDR3. DNA for the CDR3: TGTGCCAGCAGTACTCGGGACGTATCCTCCTACTACGAGCAGTACTTC. Translated, it gives CASSTRDVSSYYEQYF.

This chain uses TRBV5-1 with TRBJ2-2, with 14 bases identical to TRBD2. Germline V lookup: CDR1 SGHRS, CDR2 YFSETQ. The V gene end was trimmed by 5 bases and the J gene end by 2 bases; junction bases not matched to a gene: 11. This CDR3 has 19 amino acids. The CDR3 protein is CASSYGFGTSGGNTGELFF. In DNA, the CDR3 is TGCGCCAGCAGTTACGGATTCGGGACTAGCGGGGGAAACACCGGGGAGCTGTTTTTT.

In DNA, the CDR3 is TGTGCCAGCAGCGTAGACCCCTTTTACTCTGGAAACACCATATATTTT. Amino acid sequence: CASSVDPFYSGNTIYF. This chain links TRBV9 with TRBJ1-3; D unresolved. Germline V CDR1 and CDR2: SGDLS, YYNGEE. V was pared by 0 bases and J by 0 bases, with 10 bases between. The CDR3 is 16 residues long.

This clonotype was recorded at least ten times. The chain couples TRBV7-2 to TRBJ1-6, with D uncertain. The CDR3 is 15 residues long. CDR1 SGHTA and CDR2 FQGNSA come from the germline V gene. Deletions cut 5 bases from V and 3 bases from J, with 11 bases between. CDR3 in DNA: TGTGCCAGCAGCACGCTGGACGGCTATAATTCACCCCTCCACTTT. Translation: CASSTLDGYNSPLHF. Combining the CDR3 with reference TRBV7-2 and TRBJ1-6 gives the whole variable domain GAGVSQSPSNKVTEKGKDVELRCDPISGHTALYWYRQSLGQGLEFLIYFQGNSAPDKSGLPSDRFSAERTGGSVSTLTIQRTQQEDSAVYLCASSTLDGYNSPLHFGNGTRLTVT.

The table lists this clonotype with many counts. The chain carries TRBV28 and TRBJ2-2, with D unresolved. The V gene's germline CDR1 is MDHEN and CDR2 SYDVKM. The ends were cut back, 8 bases at V and 0 bases at J, with 13 bases in the middle. The length of the CDR3 is 15 residues. CDR3 region: CASYPPTSNTGELFF. CDR3 nucleotide sequence: TGTGCCAGCTATCCCCCTACCTCGAACACCGGGGAGCTGTTTTTT.

The chain links TRBV5-1 to TRBJ2-5; D is perhaps TRBD1 or TRBD2 (5 bases each). The V and J ends lost 0 bases and 3 bases respectively, with 9 bases between them. CDR3 length: 14 amino acids. In germline, CDR1 is SGHRS, CDR2 YFSETQ. In DNA form, the CDR3 reads TGCGCCAGCAGCTTGGGCCAGGGAGAAGAGACCCAGTACTTC. It encodes CASSLGQGEETQYF.

This clonotype was counted a few times. The chain joins TRBV19 to TRBJ2-2; TRBD2 agrees at 16 bases. Germline V gene sequence: CDR1 LNHDA, CDR2 SQIVND (reference sequence). This CDR3 has 19 amino acids. V lost 7 bases to trimming and J lost 4 bases; unmatched junction nucleotides: 12. CDR3 DNA sequence: TGTGCCAGTACTCCTCCGGGACTAGCGGGGGGGCTCGGCACCGGGGAGCTGTTTTTT. Amino acids: CASTPPGLAGGLGTGELFF.

In its sample, this clonotype was seen many times. The chain couples TRBV24-1 to TRBJ1-2; D may be TRBD1 (6 bases). Between the trimmed V and J ends, which lost 4 bases and 6 bases, there was a span of 14 bases. The CDR3 is 14 residues long. The V gene's germline CDR1 is KGHDR and CDR2 SFDVKD. The CDR3 reads CATSDRHREDGYTF. CDR3 bases: TGTGCCACCAGTGACAGACACAGGGAGGATGGCTACACCTTC.

V is TRBV20-1 and J is TRBJ1-1; TRBD1 matches at 9 bases. Germline lookup yields CDR1 DFQATT and CDR2 SNEGSKA (reference sequence). V was pared by 0 bases and J by 7 bases, with 9 bases of the junction left unmatched. The CDR3 has 15 residues. In nucleotides, the CDR3 is TGCAGTGCTAGAGATCGGGGACAGGGAACGGATGAAGCTTTCTTT. The encoded protein is CSARDRGQGTDEAFF.

This clonotype has a count of ten or more. The V call is TRBV6-1, the J call TRBJ2-2; 12 positions agree with TRBD2. The CDR3 loop spans 15 amino acids. The ends lost 4 bases at V and 4 bases at J; junction bases unmatched: 1. Germline CDR1 reads MNHNS; CDR2 reads SASEGT. The CDR3 region has the DNA TGTGCCAGCAGTGCGACTAGCGGGAGCACCGGGGAGCTGTTTTTT. Amino acids: CASSATSGSTGELFF.

The table lists this clonotype with many counts. This chain joins TRBV3-1 and TRBJ2-7, with D uncertain. The germline V and J ends were trimmed by 4 bases and 6 bases, with 16 bases remaining between them. The CDR3 length is 14 residues. From germline, CDR1 is LGHDT and CDR2 YNNKEL (reference sequence). Here the CDR3 DNA reads TGTGCCAGCAGCCCCGCGGTGGGAACGGGCGAGCAGTACTTC. Protein product: CASSPAVGTGEQYF.

The chain recombines TRBV9 with TRBJ2-7, with TRBD2 matching 11 bases. This CDR3 has 15 residues. The J segment lost 7 bases and the V segment lost 0 bases, leaving 6 bases of the junction unmatched. In germline, CDR1 is SGDLS, CDR2 YYNGEE. CDR3 protein: CASSVGTSGGVEQYF. The CDR3 bases are TGTGCCAGCAGCGTAGGTACTAGCGGGGGAGTTGAGCAGTACTTC.

This clonotype was seen many times. The chain uses TRBV24-1 and TRBJ2-7; D unclear. From germline, CDR1 is KGHDR and CDR2 SFDVKD. The CDR3 contains 13 residues. The V end was cut by 0 bases, the J end by 2 bases, with 4 bases between. CDR3 in DNA: TGTGCCACCAGTGATTTGGTCCCCTACGAGCAGTACTTC. Residues: CATSDLVPYEQYF.